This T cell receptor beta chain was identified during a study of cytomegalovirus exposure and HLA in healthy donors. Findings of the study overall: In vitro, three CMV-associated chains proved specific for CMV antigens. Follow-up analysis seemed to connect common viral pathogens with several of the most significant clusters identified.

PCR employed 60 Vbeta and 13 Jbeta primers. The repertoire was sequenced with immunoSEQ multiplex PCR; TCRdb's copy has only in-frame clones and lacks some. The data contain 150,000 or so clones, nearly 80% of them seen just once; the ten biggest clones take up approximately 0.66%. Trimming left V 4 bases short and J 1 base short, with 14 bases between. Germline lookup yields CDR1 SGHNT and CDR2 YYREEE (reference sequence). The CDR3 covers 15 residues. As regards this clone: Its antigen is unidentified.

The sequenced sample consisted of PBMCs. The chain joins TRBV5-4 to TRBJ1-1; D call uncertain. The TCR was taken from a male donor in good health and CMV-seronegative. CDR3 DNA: TGTGCCAGCAGCCCTGGTGGTTCAGGGAACACTGAAGCTTTCTTT. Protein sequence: CASSPGGSGNTEAFF.